This T cell receptor (beta chain) originates from a study of CD8 T cells in ankylosing spondylitis. Study-level results: Enrichment of disease-linked clones was reportedly significant in matched ankylosing spondylitis synovial fluid. Ankylosing spondylitis blood appeared to be characterized by a TCR beta motif of roughly eight highly homologous variants. In peripheral blood, disease-linked CD8+ clones occurred at relatively low frequencies.

Only a few counts were recorded for this clonotype. Antigen specificity is unknown. TCRdb used MiXCR to reprocess the 5' RACE reads, holding one entry per CDR3 protein. In the table there are about 140,000 distinct CDR3 sequences, roughly 7.7% of which are singletons. The CDR3 totals 16 residues. Trimming took 2 bases from V and 4 from J, leaving 15 bases between them. Germline V gene sequence: CDR1 SEHNR, CDR2 FQNEAQ (reference sequence). The chain recombines TRBV7-9 with TRBJ2-1; D possibly matches TRBD1 or TRBD2 (6 bases each). This TCR came from a male donor with ankylosing spondylitis. Sample: synovial fluid, either unsorted or a sorted T cell fraction (not recorded which). Here the CDR3 DNA reads TGTGCCAGCAGCTTACTTCCGGGGGCCTTATACAATGAGCAGTTCTTC. It specifies CASSLLPGALYNEQFF.